These 14 T cell receptor beta chains share one sample of origin, sequenced in a study of tumor-infiltrating lymphocytes in primary liver carcinoma. TCR beta cDNA was made from 450 to 500 ng total RNA with a constant-region primer. Slightly modified ARM-PCR, run as three nested multiplex PCR rounds, produced the TCR beta libraries. PCR rounds one and two used TRBV1-TRBV30 forward primers with a C-beta reverse primer for 10 cycles each. TCRdb reanalysed the multiplex PCR reads using MiXCR and keeps one entry per CDR3 protein. The data show approximately 30,000 distinct CDR3 sequences, less than 80% seen once. Each 20-30 mg portion of unsorted bulk tissue served as the source for co-extraction of RNA and DNA. Specimen: liver tumor tissue from sampling region 5. This sample's subset: tumor region T5, tumor centre. The origin of the receptors is a man aged 35 to 55 with primary liver carcinoma and hepatitis B virus infection.

Concerning this clonotype: A much larger clone lies one base from this, so it may be a read error. This chain's CDR3 is CASRWGYDKQFF. CDR3 nucleotides: TGTGCCAGCAGATGGGGATACGATAAGCAGTTCTTC. This chain uses TRBV2 with TRBJ2-1; D ambiguous. Trimming removed 6 bases from V and 11 bases from J, with 14 bases in between. This CDR3 region has 12 residues. The germline V gene has CDR1 SNHLY and CDR2 FYNNEI.

The chain joins TRBV12-3 or TRBV12-4 to TRBJ2-1; D unresolved. Trimming removed 10 bases at V and 4 bases at J, with 23 bases between. The CDR3 is made up of 16 amino acids. For the CDR3, the DNA is TGTGCCAACAGACGCACCGCCGGAAACCTTTACAATGAGCAGTTCTTC. Protein: CANRRTAGNLYNEQFF.

The rearrangement joins TRBV12-3 or TRBV12-4 to TRBJ1-5; D is possibly TRBD1 (6 bases). The CDR3 loop spans 16 amino acids. V lost 4 bases to trimming and J lost 7 bases, with 20 bases between them. Written as DNA, the CDR3 is TGTGCCAGCAGTTCGAGGATAGGGGGTATCAAACAGCCCCAGCATTTT. Protein sequence: CASSSRIGGIKQPQHF.

Details on this clonotype: Given a much more abundant clone one base away, this may be a read error. The chain combines TRBV7-9 with TRBJ1-2; maybe TRBD1 (5 bases). The CDR3 contains 14 residues. Germline CDR1 SEHNR, CDR2 FQNEAQ (reference sequence). In DNA, the CDR3 is TGTGCCAACAGCGTCCTCGGGGACGATGTTGGCTACACCTTC. This codes for CANSVLGDDVGYTF.

Comments on this clonotype: It is unclear where the CDR3 begins or ends on the DNA, so no DNA is shown, and the CDR3 is as TCRdb lists it. This chain links TRBV29-1 with TRBJ1-2. Per germline, CDR1 SQVTM and CDR2 ANQGSEA. The CDR3 contains 14 residues when both ends are counted. The CDR3: CSVARGTGARGYIF.

This clonotype was counted ten times or more. A clone one base away is much larger, so this may be a read error. The chain has TRBV10-3 and TRBJ2-1; maybe TRBD2 (6 bases). Germline V gives CDR1 ENHRY, CDR2 SYGVKD. The V and J ends lost 10 bases and 8 bases respectively, with 27 bases between them. The CDR3 extends over 16 amino acids. In DNA, the CDR3 is TGTGCCACTTTATACTCACCCCTCGGGAGTAACGATGAGCAGTTCTTC. It specifies CATLYSPLGSNDEQFF.

This clonotype occurred many times. The genes are TRBV10-2 and TRBJ2-3, with TRBD2 matching over 13 bases. Losses at the gene ends were 6 bases for V and 3 bases for J; bases not matched to a gene: 0. This CDR3 comprises 14 residues. Germline lookup yields CDR1 WSHSY and CDR2 SAAADI. The CDR3 DNA reads TGCGCCAGCAGACTAGCGGGAGGGACAGATACGCAGTATTTT. It codes for CASRLAGGTDTQYF.

With regard to this clonotype: At one end the junction does not follow the germline gene, possibly because of a read error. The rearrangement uses TRBV11-3 and TRBJ2-7, with D unclear. CDR3 length: 13 amino acids. CDR1 and CDR2 (germline): SGHNT, YENEEA. CDR3 sequence: CASSLTPSCEEYF. As DNA, the CDR3 is TGTGCTAGCAGCTTAACACCCAGCTGCGAGGAGTACTTC.

With regard to this clonotype: The junction shows a germline mismatch at one end, possibly a read error. The chain recombines TRBV7-2 with TRBJ2-1; 12 bases agree with TRBD2. Germline V gives CDR1 SGHTA, CDR2 FQGNSA. The CDR3 loop spans 15 amino acids. This chain's CDR3 is CASSSLAGGPHELFF. The CDR3 nucleotides are TGTGCCAGCAGCTCCCTAGCGGGAGGGCCCCATGAGCTGTTCTTC.

Note on this clonotype: The junction departs from germline at one end; a sequencing error may be responsible. The chain employs TRBV5-1 and TRBJ2-5, with TRBD2 identical over 8 bases. CDR1 is SGHRS and CDR2 is YFSETQ in the germline V gene. The length of the CDR3 is 17 residues. The CDR3, as DNA: TGTGCCAGCAGCTTTACCCAACTAGCGGCGGACCAAGAGACCCAGTACTTC. As protein: CASSFTQLAADQETQYF.

Regarding this clonotype: Without the conserved terminal phenylalanine or tryptophan, this CDR3 likely stems from a read error. The limits of the CDR3 on the DNA are not certain, so only TCRdb's listed CDR3 is given. V is TRBV29-1 and J is TRBJ2-7; the table's D gene call, TRBD1, was not cross checked with the DNA. The CDR3 extends over 12 residues, inclusive of both ends. Germline V gives CDR1 SQVTM, CDR2 ANQGSEA. This CDR3 is CSVEIGAGEQYI.

About this clonotype itself: One junction end disagrees with the germline gene, perhaps due to a read error. This rearrangement joins TRBV11-2 to TRBJ2-3; 11 nucleotides line up with TRBD2. The CDR3 has 15 residues. The germline V gene encodes CDR1 SGHAT and CDR2 FQNNGV. CDR3 coding DNA: TGTGCGAGCAGCACCGGGACTAGCGGCGTAGATACGCAGTATTTT. This codes for CASSTGTSGVDTQYF.

This clonotype was seen a single time. Relative to the germline gene, one junction end is altered; a read error may explain this. V and J are TRBV4-2 and TRBJ2-7, with a tentative D call TRBD2 (5 bases). CDR1 and CDR2 (germline): LGHNA, YNFKEQ. This CDR3 spans 16 amino acids. CDR3 loop: CSSSQAASGVSYEQYF. For the CDR3, the DNA is TGTTCCAGCAGCCAAGCGGCTAGTGGGGTCTCCTACGAGCAGTACTTC.

Concerning this clonotype itself: A junction end diverges from the germline sequence, so it may reflect a read error. This chain links TRBV6-5 with TRBJ2-6, with a possible D match to TRBD1 (5 bases). The CDR3 consists of 16 residues. The germline V gene encodes CDR1 MNHEY and CDR2 SVGAGI. The CDR3, as DNA: TGTGACAGCAGTTATGGCGCAGGGTCTGGGGCCAACGTCCTGACTTTC. Translated: CDSSYGAGSGANVLTF.